Shown below are 26 T cell receptor beta chains from a single sample sequenced in a study of beta chain features in type 1 diabetes. Sequenced material consisted of expressed TCRB transcripts (all of the isolated RNA was reverse transcribed). TCRdb's copy holds only in-frame clones and misses some; the assay was immunoSEQ multiplex PCR. The sample has some 160,000 clones, 7% to 10% seen once. Sequenced material: central memory CD4+ T cells from blood. These TCRs come from a woman aged 18-30 years in good health.

The rearrangement joins TRBV5-4 to TRBJ2-5; a weak D match, TRBD2 (6 bases). The germline V and J ends were trimmed by 1 base and 3 bases, with 10 bases remaining between them. There are 14 residues in the CDR3. The germline V gene encodes CDR1 SGHNT and CDR2 YYREEE (reference sequence). CDR3 sequence reads: CASSLMGGKETQYF. The CDR3 region has the DNA TGTGCCAGCAGCTTGATGGGAGGCAAAGAGACCCAGTACTTC.

The gene calls are TRBV7-3 and TRBJ2-6, with TRBD1 matching over 8 bases. This CDR3 is built from 19 residues. The J segment lost 0 bases and the V segment lost 1 base, leaving 8 bases of the junction unmatched. CDR1 is SGHTA, CDR2 FQGTGA, per germline. The CDR3 DNA sequence: TGTGCCAGCAGCTTAAATATCGACAGGGGCGCCTCTGGGGCCAACGTCCTGACTTTC. Translating gives CASSLNIDRGASGANVLTF.

The chain recombines TRBV5-1 with TRBJ2-1, with TRBD1 matching 10 bases. The germline gives CDR1 SGHRS, CDR2 YFSETQ. The CDR3 totals 16 residues. The trim removed 4 bases at V and 6 bases at J, leaving 10 bases unmatched. CDR3 sequence (DNA): TGCGCCAGCAGCCGTAGAACCGGGACAGGGGTCAATGAGCAGTTCTTC. Its protein product is CASSRRTGTGVNEQFF.

The gene calls are TRBV7-6 and TRBJ2-2; TRBD1 matches at 7 bases. Looked up from germline, CDR1 is SGHVS and CDR2 is FNYEAQ. The CDR3 loop spans 13 amino acids. V shed 3 bases, J shed 6 bases, and the junction held 1 base outside the gene matches. This chain's CDR3 is CASSFTGAGELFF. CDR3 in DNA: TGTGCCAGCAGCTTCACAGGGGCCGGGGAGCTGTTTTTT.

This clone appeared a few times. The chain has TRBV30 and TRBJ2-3; D uncertain. Germline V gene lookup returns CDR1 GTSNPN and CDR2 SVGIG (reference sequence). The CDR3 runs 16 residues. The ends were cut back, 0 bases at V and 0 bases at J, with 13 bases in the middle. The CDR3 reads CAWSVQSLYSTDTQYF. In DNA form, the CDR3 reads TGTGCCTGGAGTGTACAGTCGCTATATAGCACAGATACGCAGTATTTT.

This clone was observed many times. The rearrangement uses TRBV5-1 and TRBJ1-1, with 8 bases lining up with TRBD1. The CDR3 totals 13 residues. Germline trimming cut 2 bases from V and 7 bases from J; bases unmatched to any gene: 4. Germline loops: CDR1 SGHRS, CDR2 YFSETQ. The CDR3 loop is CASSLGTGREAFF. The CDR3 DNA follows: TGCGCCAGCAGCTTAGGGACAGGACGTGAAGCTTTCTTT.

This rearrangement joins TRBV5-1 to TRBJ2-3; D possibly corresponds to TRBD2 (6 bases). With 4 bases removed from V and 5 bases from J, the gap between germline ends came to 17 bases. Germline V lookup: CDR1 SGHRS, CDR2 YFSETQ. The CDR3 is 15 residues long. The CDR3 loop reads CASSTGVGSGDTQYF. Written as DNA, the CDR3 is TGCGCCAGCAGCACGGGGGTTGGGAGTGGAGATACGCAGTATTTT.

This clone turned up a few times. The chain joins TRBV29-1 to TRBJ2-7; the match to TRBD1 covers 8 bases. Germline lookup yields CDR1 SQVTM and CDR2 ANQGSEA. This CDR3 is built from 13 residues. Trimming removed 7 bases from V and 2 bases from J; junction bases left unmatched: 7. The DNA of the CDR3 is TGCAGCGCTACGGACAGGGCCGCCTACGAGCAGTACTTC. This gives the protein CSATDRAAYEQYF.

This clone turned up a few times. This CDR3 reads CASSSGQWTNTEAFF. CDR3 DNA: TGTGCCAGCAGCTCAGGACAGTGGACGAACACTGAAGCTTTCTTT. This chain connects TRBV5-4 to TRBJ1-1; D may be TRBD1 (6 bases). The germline gives CDR1 SGHNT, CDR2 YYREEE (reference sequence). V lost 3 bases and J 1 base, leaving 13 bases between the germline ends. This CDR3 has 15 residues.

This clone has just a few counts. The gene calls are TRBV7-9 and TRBJ2-3, with TRBD2 matching over 13 bases. The J segment lost 3 bases and the V segment lost 6 bases, leaving 6 bases of the junction unmatched. Germline V gene lookup returns CDR1 SEHNR and CDR2 FQNEAQ (reference sequence). This CDR3 is 16 amino acids long. CDR3 sequence (DNA): TGTGCCAGCAGTCCTGGGACTAGCGGGGCGACAGATACGCAGTATTTT. Its translation is CASSPGTSGATDTQYF.

This clone was observed a few times. This rearrangement joins TRBV7-6 to TRBJ2-3; D possibly corresponds to TRBD1 (7 bases). V lost 5 bases to trimming and J lost 1 base, with 13 bases between them. CDR1 is SGHVS and CDR2 is FNYEAQ in the germline V gene. The CDR3 consists of 15 residues. The CDR3 nucleotides are TGTGCCAGCAGCCCAGGGGGGATCGGCACAGATACGCAGTATTTT. Protein product: CASSPGGIGTDTQYF.

This clone was seen only a few times. This sequence joins TRBV10-3 and TRBJ1-5; a possible D gene is TRBD1 (6 bases). Trimming removed 7 bases from V and 3 bases from J, with 10 bases in between. Per the germline V gene, CDR1 is ENHRY and CDR2 is SYGVKD. The CDR3 spans 13 residues. The DNA of the CDR3 is TGTGCCATCACCGGACAGATCAATCAGCCCCAGCATTTT. Amino acid sequence: CAITGQINQPQHF.

The rearrangement joins TRBV30 to TRBJ2-7; weak D call: TRBD1 (5 bases). V lost 2 bases and J lost 3, with 8 bases in between. The CDR3 is 12 residues long. The germline V gene encodes CDR1 GTSNPN and CDR2 SVGIG (reference sequence). The CDR3 coding sequence is TGTGCCTGGAGTTCTCAGGGCTACGAGCAGTACTTC. It encodes CAWSSQGYEQYF.

This clone was seen more than once but under ten times. V is TRBV6-1 and J is TRBJ1-2; 8 bases align to TRBD1. The V gene's germline CDR1 is MNHNS and CDR2 SASEGT. The CDR3 contains 13 residues. J gave up 5 bases and V 6 bases, and 5 bases lay outside the gene matches. The CDR3 DNA sequence: TGTGCCAGCAGGGGGACAGGCCTTTATGGCTACACCTTC. The encoded protein is CASRGTGLYGYTF.

This clone was recorded a few times. The genes are TRBV7-3 and TRBJ1-1, with a possible D match to TRBD1 (5 bases). This CDR3 has 14 residues. CDR1 and CDR2 from the germline V gene are SGHTA and FQGTGA. Trimming left V 5 bases short and J 4 bases short, with 14 bases between. The CDR3: CASSPQGGGTEAFF. As DNA, the CDR3 is TGTGCCAGCAGCCCCCAGGGCGGGGGCACTGAAGCTTTCTTT.

This clone was seen more than once but under ten times. This chain joins TRBV2 and TRBJ2-5; D may match TRBD1 or TRBD2 (5 bases each). The CDR3 is 13 amino acids. Germline V gives CDR1 SNHLY, CDR2 FYNNEI. Trimming cost V 7 bases and J 1 base, with 10 bases left between them. Here the CDR3 reads CASNEGRQETQYF. DNA of the CDR3: TGTGCCAGCAATGAGGGGCGCCAAGAGACCCAGTACTTC.

The genes are TRBV27 and TRBJ2-5; 7 nucleotides agree with TRBD2. This CDR3 spans 16 amino acids. Trimming at V came to 2 bases and at J to 0 bases, leaving 6 bases not matched to a gene. Germline lookup yields CDR1 MNHEY and CDR2 SMNVEV (reference sequence). The CDR3 is CASSLGGRGYQETQYF. The CDR3 DNA follows: TGTGCCAGCAGTTTAGGGGGGAGGGGTTACCAAGAGACCCAGTACTTC.

This clone was observed many times. This chain links TRBV5-6 with TRBJ1-1, with D maybe TRBD1 (5 bases). Trimming cost V 1 base and J 3 bases, with 13 bases left between them. This CDR3 region has 15 residues. From germline, CDR1 is SGHDT and CDR2 YYEEEE. CDR3 DNA sequence: TGTGCCAGCAGCTTGAGGGGAAGTGTACACACTGAAGCTTTCTTT. Residues: CASSLRGSVHTEAFF. The variable domain in full, with the rest retrieved from reference TRBV5-6 and TRBJ1-1, is DAGVTQSPTHLIKTRGQQVTLRCSPKSGHDTVSWYQQALGQGPQFIFQYYEEEERQRGNFPDRFSGHQFPNYSSELNVNALLLGDSALYLCASSLRGSVHTEAFFGQGTRLTVV.

The gene calls are TRBV6-5 and TRBJ2-3; 9 nucleotides match TRBD2. CDR3 length: 15 residues. The V gene's germline CDR1 is MNHEY and CDR2 SVGAGI. V lost 4 bases and J lost 5; bases outside the gene matches: 7. CDR3 amino acids: CASSSVRAGGDTQYF. CDR3 DNA: TGTGCCAGCAGTTCTGTGCGAGCGGGAGGAGATACGCAGTATTTT.

This clone came up a few times. The genes are TRBV5-1 and TRBJ2-7, with TRBD1 identical over 11 bases. The CDR3 sequence is 15 residues long. Losses at the gene ends were 3 bases for V and 3 bases for J; bases not matched to a gene: 5. The germline V gene has CDR1 SGHRS and CDR2 YFSETQ. CDR3 amino acids: CASSSEDRGLYEQYF. CDR3 DNA: TGCGCCAGCAGCTCGGAGGACAGGGGGCTCTACGAGCAGTACTTC.

The sample holds a few counts of this clone. V and J are TRBV7-2 and TRBJ2-5, with a tentative D call TRBD1 (5 bases). V was shortened by 2 bases and J by 1 base, with 8 bases between the two germline ends. The CDR3 is made up of 14 amino acids. Germline lookup yields CDR1 SGHTA and CDR2 FQGNSA. The chain's CDR3 is CASSLQGSQETQYF. DNA of the CDR3: TGTGCCAGCAGCTTACAGGGATCCCAAGAGACCCAGTACTTC.

Only a few counts were recorded for this clone. The rearrangement links TRBV7-9 to TRBJ1-1, with a possible D match to TRBD1 (6 bases). Per the germline V gene, CDR1 is SEHNR and CDR2 is FQNEAQ (reference sequence). The CDR3 runs 14 residues. V was shortened by 0 bases and J by 1 base, with 6 bases between the two germline ends. The CDR3 bases are TGTGCCAGCAGCTTAGCACAGGGGAACACTGAAGCTTTCTTT. Its protein product is CASSLAQGNTEAFF.

This clone was observed a few times. The rearrangement uses TRBV27 and TRBJ1-1, with D possibly being TRBD1 (6 bases). The CDR3 runs 13 residues. Trimming took off 6 bases at V and 5 bases at J, with 13 bases between the two ends. Germline CDR1 MNHEY, CDR2 SMNVEV (reference sequence). DNA of the CDR3: TGTGCCAGCAGCCTGGACAGCAGGACTGAAGCTTTCTTT. Translated: CASSLDSRTEAFF.

Only a few counts were recorded for this clone. The chain combines TRBV29-1 with TRBJ2-5, with D maybe TRBD2 (5 bases). Germline V gene lookup returns CDR1 SQVTM and CDR2 ANQGSEA. The germline V and J ends were trimmed by 5 bases and 4 bases, with 20 bases remaining between them. This CDR3 comprises 15 residues. The CDR3 DNA reads TGCAGCGTTTCACAGACGTCGGGGTTGGGAGAGACCCAGTACTTC. Encoded protein: CSVSQTSGLGETQYF.

The chain couples TRBV11-2 to TRBJ2-3; 7 nucleotides line up with TRBD2. Looked up from germline, CDR1 is SGHAT and CDR2 is FQNNGV. The CDR3 sequence is 16 residues long. Trimming cost V 5 bases and J 3 bases; bases outside gene matches: 11. The CDR3 region is CASSLGPTSPTDTQYF. CDR3 nucleotides: TGTGCCAGCAGCCTAGGACCGACTAGCCCAACAGATACGCAGTATTTT. Full variable domain (missing parts from reference TRBV11-2 and TRBJ2-3): EAGVAQSPRYKIIEKRQSVAFWCNPISGHATLYWYQQILGQGPKLLIQFQNNGVVDDSQLPKDRFSAERLKGVDSTLKIQPAKLEDSAVYLCASSLGPTSPTDTQYFGPGTRLTVL.

The V call is TRBV7-2, the J call TRBJ1-1; D gene unclear. Trimming removed 8 bases from V and 6 bases from J, with 13 bases in between. Germline assignment: CDR1 SGHTA and CDR2 FQGNSA. The CDR3 spans 12 residues. This chain's CDR3 is CASRGPGAEAFF. CDR3 coding DNA: TGTGCCAGCCGAGGGCCGGGCGCTGAAGCTTTCTTT.